These T cell receptor beta chains were read from a single sample in a study of cytomegalovirus exposure and HLA in healthy donors. Produced via immunoSEQ multiplex PCR; TCRdb's table is partial and in-frame only. The table includes some 160,000 clones, approximately 90% detected once. The sequencing input was PBMCs. The receptor source for this set is a man between 18 and 35 years old in good health and CMV-seronegative. Each CDR3 is given with its conserved first and last residue. The order of the fields is clone size, D gene, J gene, V gene, CDR3 protein, CDR3 DNA. D genes are given only for firm matches. Rows may omit the clone size; those that give it use once, few, many or a size class.

>NA|TRBD1|TRBJ1-1|TRBV7-9
CASSTQGATEAFF
TGTGCCAGCAGTACCCAGGGGGCAACTGAAGCTTTCTTT
>NA|NA|TRBJ1-1|TRBV28
CASSLDGYTEAFF
TGTGCCAGCAGTTTAGACGGGTACACTGAAGCTTTCTTT
>NA|TRBD1|TRBJ1-1|TRBV6-5
CASSRQGARATEAFF
TGTGCCAGCAGTAGACAGGGGGCCCGTGCCACTGAAGCTTTCTTT
>NA|NA|TRBJ2-2|TRBV10-3
CAISEINSGVHTGELFF
TGTGCCATCAGTGAGATTAATAGCGGAGTCCACACCGGGGAGCTGTTTTTT
>NA|TRBD1|TRBJ2-5|TRBV19
CASSIRQGGETQYF
TGTGCCAGTAGTATACGACAGGGGGGGGAGACCCAGTACTTC
>NA|TRBD1|TRBJ1-5|TRBV5-5
CASSFGTGSGQPQHF
TGTGCCAGCAGCTTCGGGACAGGGTCGGGTCAGCCCCAGCATTTT
>NA|TRBD2|TRBJ2-5|TRBV10-1
CASSEAAGGETQYF
TGCGCCAGCAGTGAGGCAGCGGGGGGGGAGACCCAGTACTTC
>NA|NA|TRBJ2-7|TRBV5-1
CASSALGAYEQYF
TGCGCCAGCAGCGCCTTAGGGGCCTACGAGCAGTACTTC
>NA|NA|TRBJ2-7|TRBV2
CASSANSYEQYF
TGTGCCAGCAGTGCTAATAGCTACGAGCAGTACTTC
>NA|TRBD2|TRBJ2-5|TRBV10-2
CATRRGTSGSLGQETQYF
TGCGCCACCAGGAGGGGGACTAGCGGGAGTTTAGGGCAAGAGACCCAGTACTTC
>few|TRBD1|TRBJ1-4|TRBV2
CASSVPPGTGTQKLFF
TGTGCCAGCAGTGTCCCACCCGGGACAGGGACTCAAAAACTGTTTTTT
>NA|NA|TRBJ2-1|TRBV15
CATSTGNEQFF
TGTGCCACCAGCACAGGGAATGAGCAGTTCTTC
>NA|NA|TRBJ2-3|TRBV27
CASISITGNAGDTQYF
TGTGCCAGCATTTCGATTACGGGGAATGCGGGAGATACGCAGTATTTT
>NA|TRBD1|TRBJ1-5|TRBV6-1
CASSLQGNQPQHF
TGTGCCAGCAGTCTACAGGGGAATCAGCCCCAGCATTTT
>NA|NA|TRBJ1-1|TRBV29-1
CSVEVTDTEAFF
TGCAGCGTTGAGGTCACGGACACTGAAGCTTTCTTT
>NA|NA|TRBJ1-3|TRBV18
CASSPTRGGDGNTIYF
TGTGCCAGCTCACCTACACGTGGAGGGGACGGAAACACCATATATTTT
>NA|TRBD1|TRBJ1-5|TRBV6-1
CASLFGQGGYQPQHF
TGTGCCAGCCTCTTCGGACAGGGGGGATATCAGCCCCAGCATTTT
>NA|NA|TRBJ1-1|TRBV5-1
CASSLRGVNTEAFF
TGCGCCAGCAGCTTGCGGGGAGTGAACACTGAAGCTTTCTTT
>NA|NA|TRBJ1-5|TRBV4-1
CASSQDPQGYNQPQHF
TGCGCCAGCAGCCAAGACCCACAGGGTTACAATCAGCCCCAGCATTTT
>once|TRBD2|TRBJ2-7|TRBV11-2
CASSPEGGRSTYEQYF
TGTGCCAGCAGCCCAGAAGGCGGGAGGAGTACCTACGAGCAGTACTTC
>NA|TRBD1|TRBJ2-1|TRBV18
CASSPIGQGDYNEQFF
TGTGCCAGCTCACCGATTGGACAGGGCGACTACAATGAGCAGTTCTTC
>NA|TRBD1|TRBJ1-6|TRBV19
CASNYLDRGYSPLHF
TGTGCCAGTAATTACCTGGACAGGGGTTACTCACCCCTCCACTTT
>NA|NA|TRBJ2-3|TRBV4-1
CASSQALARDTQYF
TGCGCCAGCAGCCAAGCCCTAGCGCGAGATACGCAGTATTTT
>once|TRBD1|TRBJ1-2|TRBV14
CASSYLTGTNYGYTF
TGTGCCAGCAGCTACCTGACAGGGACTAACTATGGCTACACCTTC
>NA|TRBD1|TRBJ2-7|TRBV7-2
CASIPDRRAYEQYF
TGTGCCAGCATCCCGGACAGGCGAGCCTACGAGCAGTACTTC
>NA|NA|TRBJ1-1|TRBV28
CASRINPEYTEAFF
TGTGCCAGCAGAATTAACCCAGAATACACTGAAGCTTTCTTT
>NA|NA|TRBJ1-2|TRBV6-5
CASSPPLLRGYGYTF
TGTGCCAGCAGCCCCCCCCTACTCCGGGGGTATGGCTACACCTTC
>NA|TRBD1|TRBJ2-3|TRBV4-2
CASSLGTGATLADTQYF
TGTGCCAGCAGCCTGGGGACAGGGGCGACGTTAGCAGATACGCAGTATTTT
>NA|TRBD1|TRBJ1-2|TRBV5-1
CASSLSGQERDGYTF
TGCGCCAGCAGCTTATCAGGACAGGAGAGGGATGGCTACACCTTC
>NA|TRBD1|TRBJ2-2|TRBV6-5
CASSKGQGNTGELFF
TGTGCCAGCAGTAAGGGACAGGGAAACACCGGGGAGCTGTTTTTT
>once|TRBD1|TRBJ2-7|TRBV2
CASKRGQGAREQYF
TGTGCCAGCAAACGCGGACAGGGGGCGAGGGAGCAGTACTTC
>NA|TRBD1|TRBJ2-1|TRBV7-2
CASSPGQGVNEQFF
TGTGCCAGCAGCCCCGGACAGGGGGTCAATGAGCAGTTCTTC
>NA|TRBD2|TRBJ2-1|TRBV10-2
CASIAGVDYNEQFF
TGCGCCAGTATAGCGGGAGTAGATTACAATGAGCAGTTCTTC